This is a list of T cell receptor beta chains from one sample in a study of blood T cell repertoires in COVID-19. Method: immunoSEQ multiplex PCR; TCRdb's copy keeps in-frame clones and lacks some. Of about 160,000 clones in the sample, 65% to 85% were seen once. Material: peripheral blood. The source of these receptors is a woman older than 75 with active or convalescent COVID-19. Each CDR3 is given with its conserved first and last residue. The order of the fields is D gene, clone size, V gene, J gene, CDR3 protein, CDR3 DNA. D genes are given only for firm matches. A clone size is listed for some rows: how often the clone was seen (once, few, many), or a class if it is expanded.

NA	NA	TRBV7-2	TRBJ1-3	CASSLGGYSGNTIYF	TGTGCCAGCAGCTTAGGCGGATACTCTGGAAACACCATATATTTT
NA	NA	TRBV10-3	TRBJ1-4	CAISRQGSNEKLFF	TGTGCCATCAGCCGGCAGGGGTCTAATGAAAAACTGTTTTTT
TRBD2	NA	TRBV6-5	TRBJ2-1	CASSRGGGNGNEQFF	TGTGCCAGCTCAAGGGGCGGGGGGAATGGAAATGAGCAGTTCTTC
NA	NA	TRBV6-6	TRBJ1-5	CASRPPGNGNQPQHF	TGTGCCAGCAGGCCGCCGGGGAATGGGAATCAGCCCCAGCATTTT
TRBD1	NA	TRBV6-2/TRBV6-3	TRBJ1-5	CASSSGTGLGQPQHF	TGTGCCAGCAGTTCCGGGACAGGGCTTGGTCAGCCCCAGCATTTT
NA	NA	TRBV6-5	TRBJ1-2	CASMIRGTDGYTF	TGTGCCAGCATGATACGGGGGACCGATGGCTACACCTTC
NA	once	TRBV7-2	TRBJ1-1	CASSLKNGVNTEAFF	TGTGCCAGCAGCTTAAAGAACGGGGTGAACACTGAAGCTTTCTTT
NA	NA	TRBV3-1/TRBV3-2	TRBJ2-7	CASSQDSGGAYEQYF	TGTGCCAGCAGCCAAGATTCAGGAGGGGCCTACGAGCAGTACTTC
TRBD1	NA	TRBV7-2	TRBJ2-7	CASSLGTGAYEQYF	TGTGCCAGCAGCTTGGGGACAGGGGCCTACGAGCAGTACTTC
NA	once	TRBV27	TRBJ1-5	CASSRGPDSNQPQHF	TGTGCCAGCAGTCGAGGGCCCGATAGCAATCAGCCCCAGCATTTT
TRBD1	NA	TRBV5-5	TRBJ2-7	CASSLEGQIYEQYF	TGTGCCAGCAGCTTGGAGGGACAGATCTACGAGCAGTACTTC
NA	once	TRBV11-2	TRBJ1-1	CASGEGGAEAFF	TGTGCCAGCGGAGAAGGGGGGGCTGAAGCTTTCTTT
NA	NA	TRBV6-5	TRBJ2-5	CASSYMGRGSFSQYF	TGTGCCAGCAGTTATATGGGGAGGGGGTCCTTCAGCCAGTACTTC
TRBD1	NA	TRBV5-1	TRBJ2-6	CASSPWTGSGANVLTF	TGCGCCAGCAGCCCTTGGACAGGTTCTGGGGCCAACGTCCTGACTTTC
TRBD2	NA	TRBV7-8	TRBJ2-7	CASSLRDYPYEQYF	TGTGCCAGCAGCTTGCGGGACTATCCCTACGAGCAGTACTTC
NA	NA	TRBV19	TRBJ1-5	CASSLTYRGNQPQHF	TGTGCCAGTTCGTTGACCTATAGGGGTAATCAGCCCCAGCATTTT
NA	NA	TRBV19	TRBJ2-7	CASDNVGALSYEQYF	TGTGCCAGTGACAACGTAGGGGCTTTGAGCTACGAGCAGTACTTC
TRBD1	once	TRBV6-6	TRBJ2-7	CASSSGGEQYF	TGTGCCAGCAGCTCAGGGGGCGAGCAGTACTTC
TRBD1	NA	TRBV19	TRBJ1-2	CASMDRNYGYTF	TGTGCCAGTATGGACAGGAACTATGGCTACACCTTC
NA	NA	TRBV6-5	TRBJ1-1	CASSTLGGNTEAFF	TGTGCCAGCAGTACCCTCGGGGGGAACACTGAAGCTTTCTTT
NA	once	TRBV13	TRBJ2-4	CASSLGSSLDIQYF	TGTGCCAGCAGCTTAGGCTCAAGCTTGGACATTCAGTACTTC
TRBD1	once	TRBV19	TRBJ1-2	CASSIVTGANYGYTF	TGTGCCAGTAGTATAGTCACAGGGGCTAACTATGGCTACACCTTC
NA	NA	TRBV12-3/TRBV12-4	TRBJ2-1	CASSLGGYEQFF	TGTGCCAGCAGTTTGGGGGGATATGAGCAGTTCTTC
NA	NA	TRBV29-1	TRBJ2-3	CSVEEVAQGTDTQYF	TGCAGCGTTGAAGAAGTGGCGCAGGGCACAGATACGCAGTATTTT
TRBD1	NA	TRBV5-1	TRBJ1-1	CASSFRQGERTSTEAFF	TGCGCCAGCAGCTTCCGACAGGGAGAGAGGACGAGCACTGAAGCTTTCTTT
NA	NA	TRBV27	TRBJ1-2	CASAGTKNYGYTF	TGTGCCAGCGCCGGGACAAAGAACTATGGCTACACCTTC
NA	NA	TRBV24-1	TRBJ1-4	CARPGILHETNEKLFF	TGTGCCAGACCAGGGATATTGCATGAAACTAATGAAAAACTGTTTTTT
NA	NA	TRBV11-3	TRBJ2-1	CASSLDPKLPFSSYNEQFF	TGTGCCAGCAGCTTAGATCCGAAGCTACCCTTTAGCTCCTACAATGAGCAGTTCTTC
NA	NA	TRBV9	TRBJ1-2	CASSETGYGYTF	TGTGCCAGCAGCGAAACAGGGTATGGCTACACCTTC
NA	NA	TRBV3-1/TRBV3-2	TRBJ1-1	CASSRGVVAFF	TGTGCCAGCAGCAGGGGCGTGGTAGCTTTCTTT
TRBD1	NA	TRBV6-6	TRBJ1-5	CASRDRGQGDQPQHF	TGTGCCAGCAGAGACAGGGGGCAAGGGGATCAGCCCCAGCATTTT
TRBD1	NA	TRBV5-6	TRBJ1-1	CASSFDGTGGADTEAFF	TGTGCCAGCAGCTTTGACGGGACAGGGGGCGCCGACACTGAAGCTTTCTTT
NA	NA	TRBV4-2	TRBJ2-2	CASNEDSWGGADTGELFF	TGTGCCAGCAACGAAGATAGTTGGGGGGGCGCCGACACCGGGGAGCTGTTTTTT
TRBD2	NA	TRBV19	TRBJ2-1	CASSIASGGAGEQFF	TGTGCCAGTAGTATAGCTAGCGGGGGGGCCGGTGAGCAGTTCTTC
TRBD2	NA	TRBV9	TRBJ2-1	CASSVEGTTYNEQFF	TGTGCCAGCAGCGTAGAGGGGACTACTTACAATGAGCAGTTCTTC
NA	NA	TRBV15	TRBJ2-1	CATSRDLGGVISSYNEQFF	TGTGCCACCAGCAGAGATTTAGGCGGGGTGATTAGCTCCTACAATGAGCAGTTCTTC
NA	once	TRBV7-9	TRBJ1-1	CASSLALAPSEAFF	TGTGCCAGCAGCTTAGCGCTGGCTCCCTCTGAAGCTTTCTTT
TRBD1	NA	TRBV25-1	TRBJ1-2	CASSDPTGGYGYTF	TGTGCCAGCAGTGATCCGACAGGGGGCTATGGCTACACCTTC
NA	NA	TRBV19	TRBJ1-5	CASTINRQSLTSNQPQHF	TGTGCCAGTACCATAAACAGACAGTCCTTAACCAGCAATCAGCCCCAGCATTTT
NA	NA	TRBV19	TRBJ1-3	CASSIIPVFSGNTIYF	TGTGCCAGTAGTATCATTCCGGTCTTCTCTGGAAACACCATATATTTT
NA	NA	TRBV21-1	TRBJ2-7	CASIGQRFYEQYF	TGTGCCAGCATTGGACAGCGATTCTACGAGCAGTACTTC
NA	once	TRBV12-3/TRBV12-4	TRBJ1-2	CASSLRTDYGYTF	TGTGCCAGCAGTTTAAGGACAGACTATGGCTACACCTTC
TRBD1	NA	TRBV12-5	TRBJ1-4	CASGPQGAEKLFF	TGTGCTAGTGGCCCCCAGGGGGCTGAAAAACTGTTTTTT
TRBD2	NA	TRBV3-1/TRBV3-2	TRBJ2-1	CASSQGGKTEQFF	TGTGCCAGCAGCCAGGGGGGGAAGACCGAGCAGTTCTTC
NA	NA	TRBV5-5	TRBJ2-1	CASSLANEQFF	TGTGCCAGCAGCTTGGCAAATGAGCAGTTCTTC
NA	NA	TRBV7-2	TRBJ1-1	CASSSFGRDTEAFF	TGTGCCAGCAGCTCTTTCGGGAGGGACACTGAAGCTTTCTTT
NA	once	TRBV6-5	TRBJ1-1	CASTSWTAEAFF	TGTGCCAGCACCTCCTGGACTGCTGAAGCTTTCTTT
NA	NA	TRBV12-3/TRBV12-4	TRBJ2-5	CASSPRVQETQYF	TGTGCCAGCAGTCCCCGGGTGCAAGAGACCCAGTACTTC
TRBD1	NA	TRBV6-2/TRBV6-3	TRBJ1-1	CASSPGTGGAWGNTEAFF	TGTGCCAGCAGCCCCGGGACAGGGGGCGCATGGGGGAACACTGAAGCTTTCTTT
NA	NA	TRBV5-8	TRBJ1-1	CASSLQKISMNTEAFF	TGTGCCAGCAGCTTACAGAAAATTTCTATGAACACTGAAGCTTTCTTT
TRBD1	NA	TRBV9	TRBJ1-1	CASSPLGQGYTEAFF	TGTGCCAGCAGCCCTCTAGGACAGGGTTACACTGAAGCTTTCTTT
NA	NA	TRBV5-1	TRBJ1-1	CASSLEPGMDTEAFF	TGCGCCAGCAGCTTGGAGCCGGGGATGGACACTGAAGCTTTCTTT
NA	NA	TRBV30	TRBJ1-5	CAWSVGPSMPQHF	TGTGCCTGGAGTGTGGGCCCCTCCATGCCCCAGCATTTT